This is a list of T cell receptor beta chains from one sample in a study of blood T cells in healthy people across ages. MiXCR, applied by TCRdb to the 5' RACE reads, yields one record per CDR3 protein. The table includes around 800,000 distinct CDR3 sequences, 20% to 30% detected once. These data also featured in a second study, about T cells of mothers and their children.

Sequencing input: blood. The origin of the receptors is a boy aged 5-17 years in good health. Each CDR3 is given with its conserved first and last residue. A D gene is named only where the DNA matches it firmly. A clone size is listed for some rows: how often the clone was seen (once, few, many), or a class if it is expanded.

j_gene | abundance | v_gene | d_gene | CDR3aa | CDR3nt
TRBJ1-4 | . | TRBV6-6 | TRBD1 | CASDRGYEKLFF | TGTGCCAGCGACAGGGGTTATGAAAAACTGTTTTTT
TRBJ2-5 | . | TRBV6-6 | . | CASRTSKALGETQYF | TGTGCCAGCAGGACTTCAAAGGCCCTTGGGGAGACCCAGTACTTC
TRBJ2-1 | . | TRBV25-1 | TRBD1 | CASSAAGGFYNEQFF | TGTGCCAGCAGTGCTGCAGGGGGCTTCTACAATGAGCAGTTCTTC
TRBJ2-5 | . | TRBV5-1 | TRBD2 | CASRRGTSGEETQYF | TGCGCCAGCCGTAGAGGAACTAGCGGGGAAGAGACCCAGTACTTC
TRBJ2-3 | . | TRBV20-1 | . | CSGTSGQPTDTQYF | TGCAGCGGGACGTCGGGTCAACCGACAGATACGCAGTATTTT
TRBJ1-1 | . | TRBV6-5 | . | CASSYSAGRTEAFF | TGTGCCAGCAGTTACTCGGCAGGTAGGACTGAAGCTTTCTTT
TRBJ2-7 | few | TRBV15 | . | CATSRDGLKGDREQYF | TGTGCCACCAGCAGAGATGGTTTGAAAGGGGATCGCGAGCAGTACTTC
TRBJ1-5 | . | TRBV25-1 | . | CASSEGEGQPQHF | TGTGCCAGCAGTGAGGGGGAGGGGCAGCCCCAGCATTTT
TRBJ2-2 | few | TRBV7-2 | TRBD1 | CASSPRPGTGGTGELFF | TGTGCCAGCAGCCCCAGACCCGGGACAGGGGGAACCGGGGAGCTGTTTTTT
TRBJ2-5 | . | TRBV14 | . | CASSQVKRSQETQYF | TGTGCCAGCAGCCAAGTAAAACGGAGCCAAGAGACCCAGTACTTC
TRBJ1-5 | . | TRBV27 | TRBD1 | CASSSSGQGTYSNQPQHF | TGTGCCAGCAGTTCCTCGGGACAGGGCACTTATAGCAATCAGCCCCAGCATTTT
TRBJ2-1 | . | TRBV4-1 | TRBD2 | CASSLLAGSFDEQFF | TGCGCCAGCAGCCTACTAGCGGGGAGTTTCGATGAGCAGTTCTTC
TRBJ2-1 | . | TRBV2 | TRBD2 | CARSGSGTSRDEQFF | TGTGCCAGAAGTGGGTCCGGGACTAGCCGGGATGAGCAGTTCTTC
TRBJ2-7 | . | TRBV27 | . | CASSFKTRDPAVGAYEQYF | TGTGCCAGCAGTTTCAAAACCCGGGATCCAGCGGTGGGGGCCTACGAGCAGTACTTC
TRBJ2-1 | few | TRBV28 | . | CASGYGRVRNEQFF | TGTGCCAGTGGATACGGGCGAGTTAGGAATGAGCAGTTCTTC
TRBJ2-3 | . | TRBV12-5 | TRBD1 | CASGLGTVRTDTQYF | TGTGCTAGTGGTCTAGGGACAGTACGCACAGATACGCAGTATTTT
TRBJ2-2 | many | TRBV7-3 | . | CASSLSVTGELFF | TGTGCCAGCAGCTTATCCGTTACAGGGGAGCTGTTTTTT
TRBJ1-6 | . | TRBV6-5 | . | CASSYNIPRRSNSPLHF | TGTGCCAGCAGTTACAATATCCCCAGGCGCTCCAATTCACCCCTCCACTTT
TRBJ2-5 | . | TRBV5-1 | . | CASSLVPRAYQETQYF | TGCGCCAGCAGCTTGGTACCCAGGGCGTACCAAGAGACCCAGTACTTC
TRBJ2-2 | many | TRBV7-7 | . | CASRRQVDTGELFF | TGTGCCAGCAGAAGACAGGTAGACACCGGGGAGCTGTTTTTT
TRBJ1-3 | . | TRBV14 | . | CASSVAGGNTIYF | TGTGCCAGCAGTGTCGCAGGTGGAAACACCATATATTTT
TRBJ2-5 | few | TRBV7-2 | . | CASSMRGEAEKTQYF | TGTGCCAGCAGCATGCGCGGGGAGGCGGAGAAGACCCAGTACTTC
TRBJ2-1 | . | TRBV5-1 | . | CASSLGGQVYSEQFF | TGCGCCAGCAGCTTGGGAGGGCAGGTATACAGTGAGCAGTTCTTC